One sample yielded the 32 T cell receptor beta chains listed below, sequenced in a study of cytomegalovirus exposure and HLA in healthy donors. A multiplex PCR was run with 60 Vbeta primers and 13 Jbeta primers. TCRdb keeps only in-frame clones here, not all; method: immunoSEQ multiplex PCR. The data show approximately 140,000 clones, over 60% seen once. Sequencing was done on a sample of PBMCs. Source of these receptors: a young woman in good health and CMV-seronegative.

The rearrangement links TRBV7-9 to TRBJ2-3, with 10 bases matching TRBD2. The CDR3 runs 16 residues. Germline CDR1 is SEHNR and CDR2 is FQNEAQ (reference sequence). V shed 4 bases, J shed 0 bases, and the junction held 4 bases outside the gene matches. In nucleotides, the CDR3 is TGTGCCAGCAGCTCACGACTAGCGGGTAGCACAGATACGCAGTATTTT. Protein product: CASSSRLAGSTDTQYF.

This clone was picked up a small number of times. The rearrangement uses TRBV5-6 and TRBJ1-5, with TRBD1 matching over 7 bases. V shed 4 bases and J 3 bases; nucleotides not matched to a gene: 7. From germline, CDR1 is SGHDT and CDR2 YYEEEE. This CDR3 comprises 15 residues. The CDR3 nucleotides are TGTGCCAGCAGCGTTTACGGGACAGACAATCAGCCCCAGCATTTT. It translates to CASSVYGTDNQPQHF.

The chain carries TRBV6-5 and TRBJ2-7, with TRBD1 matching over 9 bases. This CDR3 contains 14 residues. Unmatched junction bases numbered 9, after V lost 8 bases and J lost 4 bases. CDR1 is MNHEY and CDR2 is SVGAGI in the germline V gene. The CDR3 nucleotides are TGTGCCAGCCGTTCATTCGGACAGGGGTACGAGCAGTACGTC. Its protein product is CASRSFGQGYEQYV.

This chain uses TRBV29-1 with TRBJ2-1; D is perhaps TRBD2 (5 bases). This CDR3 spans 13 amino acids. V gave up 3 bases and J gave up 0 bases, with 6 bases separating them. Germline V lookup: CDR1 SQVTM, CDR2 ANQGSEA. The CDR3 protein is CSVDTSSYNEQFF. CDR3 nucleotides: TGCAGCGTTGACACTAGCTCCTACAATGAGCAGTTCTTC.

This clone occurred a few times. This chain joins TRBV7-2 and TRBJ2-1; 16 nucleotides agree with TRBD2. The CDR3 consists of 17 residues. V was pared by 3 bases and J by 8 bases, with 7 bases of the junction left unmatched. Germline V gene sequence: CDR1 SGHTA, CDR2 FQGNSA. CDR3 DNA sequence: TGTGCCAGCAGCTTGGGACTAGCGGGAGGGCCGCGGGATGAGCAGTTCTTC. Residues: CASSLGLAGGPRDEQFF. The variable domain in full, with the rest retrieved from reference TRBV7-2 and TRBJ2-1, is GAGVSQSPSNKVTEKGKDVELRCDPISGHTALYWYRQSLGQGLEFLIYFQGNSAPDKSGLPSDRFSAERTGGSVSTLTIQRTQQEDSAVYLCASSLGLAGGPRDEQFFGPGTRLTVL.

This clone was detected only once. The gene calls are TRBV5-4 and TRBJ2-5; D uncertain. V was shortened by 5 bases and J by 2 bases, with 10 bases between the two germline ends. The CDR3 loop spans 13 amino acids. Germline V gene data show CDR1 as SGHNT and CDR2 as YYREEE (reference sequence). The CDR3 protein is CASRSTEQETQYF. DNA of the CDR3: TGTGCCAGCAGATCCACAGAACAAGAGACCCAGTACTTC.

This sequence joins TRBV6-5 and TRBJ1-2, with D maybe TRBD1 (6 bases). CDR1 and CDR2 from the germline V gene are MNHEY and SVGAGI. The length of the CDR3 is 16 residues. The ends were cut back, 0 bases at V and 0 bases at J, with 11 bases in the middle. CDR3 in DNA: TGTGCCAGCAGTTACTCAGGGGGACTAGCTAACTATGGCTACACCTTC. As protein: CASSYSGGLANYGYTF.

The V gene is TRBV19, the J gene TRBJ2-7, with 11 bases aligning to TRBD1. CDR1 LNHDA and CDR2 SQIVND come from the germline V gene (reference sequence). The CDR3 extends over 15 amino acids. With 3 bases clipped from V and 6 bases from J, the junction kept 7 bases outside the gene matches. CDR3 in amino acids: CASSMSGTGGSEQYV. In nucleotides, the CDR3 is TGTGCCAGTAGTATGAGCGGGACAGGGGGTAGCGAGCAGTACGTC.

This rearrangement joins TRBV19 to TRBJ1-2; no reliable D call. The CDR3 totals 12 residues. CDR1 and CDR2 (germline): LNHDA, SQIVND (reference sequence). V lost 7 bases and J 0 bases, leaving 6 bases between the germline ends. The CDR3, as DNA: TGTGCCAGTATGAGGACTAACTATGGCTACACCTTC. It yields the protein CASMRTNYGYTF. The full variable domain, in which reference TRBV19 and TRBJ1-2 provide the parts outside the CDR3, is DGGITQSPKYLFRKEGQNVTLSCEQNLNHDAMYWYRQDPGQGLRLIYYSQIVNDFQKGDIAEGYSVSREKKESFPLTVTSAQKNPTAFYLCASMRTNYGYTFGSGTRLTVV.

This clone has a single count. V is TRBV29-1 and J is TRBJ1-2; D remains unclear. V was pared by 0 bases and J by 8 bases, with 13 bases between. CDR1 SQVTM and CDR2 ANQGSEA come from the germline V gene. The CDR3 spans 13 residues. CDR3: CSVEDQEGGGYTF. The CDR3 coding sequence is TGCAGCGTTGAAGATCAGGAGGGAGGGGGCTACACCTTC.

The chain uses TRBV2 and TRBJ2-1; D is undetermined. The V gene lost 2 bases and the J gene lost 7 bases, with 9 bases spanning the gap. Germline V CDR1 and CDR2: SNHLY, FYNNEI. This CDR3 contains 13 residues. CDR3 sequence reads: CASSERVANEQFF. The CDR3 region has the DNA TGTGCCAGCAGTGAACGTGTGGCAAATGAGCAGTTCTTC. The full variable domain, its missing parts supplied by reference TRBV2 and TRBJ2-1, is EPEVTQTPSHQVTQMGQEVILRCVPISNHLYFYWYRQILGQKVEFLVSFYNNEISEKSEIFDDQFSVERPDGSNFTLKIRSTKLEDSAMYFCASSERVANEQFFGPGTRLTVL.

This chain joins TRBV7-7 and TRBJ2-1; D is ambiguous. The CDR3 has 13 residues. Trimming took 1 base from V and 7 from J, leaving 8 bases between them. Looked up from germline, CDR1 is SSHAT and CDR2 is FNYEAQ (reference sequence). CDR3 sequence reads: CASSLGAENEQFF. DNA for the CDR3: TGTGCCAGCAGCTTAGGTGCAGAAAATGAGCAGTTCTTC.

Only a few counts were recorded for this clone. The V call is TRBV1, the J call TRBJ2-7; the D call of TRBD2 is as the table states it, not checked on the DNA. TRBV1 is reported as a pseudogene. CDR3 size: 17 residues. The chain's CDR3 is CTSSQFKTHTGDYEQYV. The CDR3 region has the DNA TGCACCAGCAGCCAATTTAAGACCCATACCGGGGACTACGAGCAGTACGTC.

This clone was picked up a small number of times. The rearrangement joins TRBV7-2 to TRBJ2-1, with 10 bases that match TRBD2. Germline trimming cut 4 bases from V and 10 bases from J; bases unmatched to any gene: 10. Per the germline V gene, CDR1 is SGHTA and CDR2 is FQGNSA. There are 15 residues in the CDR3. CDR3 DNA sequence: TGTGCCAGCAGCTCCCAGGCAGCGGGAGGGCGCGAGCAGTTCTTC. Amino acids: CASSSQAAGGREQFF.

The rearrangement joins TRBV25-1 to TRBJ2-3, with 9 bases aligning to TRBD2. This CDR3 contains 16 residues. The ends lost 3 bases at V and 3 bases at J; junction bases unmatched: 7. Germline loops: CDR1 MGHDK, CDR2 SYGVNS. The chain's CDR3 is CASSEERGVGTDTQYF. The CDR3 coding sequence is TGTGCCAGCAGTGAGGAGCGGGGGGTAGGGACAGATACGCAGTATTTT.

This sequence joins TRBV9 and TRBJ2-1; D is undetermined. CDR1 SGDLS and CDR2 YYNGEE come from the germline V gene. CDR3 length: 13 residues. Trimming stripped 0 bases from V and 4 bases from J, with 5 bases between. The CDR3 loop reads CASSVDQYNEQFF. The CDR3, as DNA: TGTGCCAGCAGCGTAGACCAGTACAATGAGCAGTTCTTC.

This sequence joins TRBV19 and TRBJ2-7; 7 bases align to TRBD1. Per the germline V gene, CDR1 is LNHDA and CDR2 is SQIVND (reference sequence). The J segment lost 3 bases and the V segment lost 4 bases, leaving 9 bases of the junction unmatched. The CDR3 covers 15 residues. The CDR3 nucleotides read TGTGCCAGTAGTACAAGCCCGACAGGGAACTACGAGCAGTACTTC. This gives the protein CASSTSPTGNYEQYF.

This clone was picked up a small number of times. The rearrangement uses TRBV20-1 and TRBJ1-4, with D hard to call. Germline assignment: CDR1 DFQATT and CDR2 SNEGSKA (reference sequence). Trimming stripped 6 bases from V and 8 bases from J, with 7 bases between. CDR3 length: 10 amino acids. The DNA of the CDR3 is TGCAGTGCGAGGAGGGAAAAACTGTTTTTT. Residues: CSARREKLFF.

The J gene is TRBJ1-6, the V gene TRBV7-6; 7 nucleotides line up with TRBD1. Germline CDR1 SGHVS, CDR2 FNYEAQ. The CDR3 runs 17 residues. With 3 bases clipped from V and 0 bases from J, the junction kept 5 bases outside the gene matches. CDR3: CASSLGQRGSYNSPLHF. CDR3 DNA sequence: TGTGCCAGCAGCTTGGGACAGAGGGGCTCCTATAATTCACCCCTCCACTTT.

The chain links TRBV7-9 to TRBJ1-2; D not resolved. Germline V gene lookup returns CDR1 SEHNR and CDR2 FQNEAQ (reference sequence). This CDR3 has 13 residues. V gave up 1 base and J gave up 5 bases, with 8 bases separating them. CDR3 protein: CASSLGSAYGYTF. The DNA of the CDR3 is TGTGCCAGCAGCTTAGGCAGCGCGTATGGCTACACCTTC.

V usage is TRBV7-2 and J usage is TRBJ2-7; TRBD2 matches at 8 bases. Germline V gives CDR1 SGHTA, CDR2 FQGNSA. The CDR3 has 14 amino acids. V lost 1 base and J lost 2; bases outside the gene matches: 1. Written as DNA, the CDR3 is TGTGCCAGCAGCTTAGGAGCGGGGGCCTACGAGCAGTACTTC. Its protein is CASSLGAGAYEQYF.

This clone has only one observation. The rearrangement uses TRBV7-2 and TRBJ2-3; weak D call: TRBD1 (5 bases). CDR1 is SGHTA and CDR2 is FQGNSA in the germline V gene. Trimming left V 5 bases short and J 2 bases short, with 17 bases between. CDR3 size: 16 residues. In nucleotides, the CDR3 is TGTGCCAGCAGCCTACGGCAGGGTCGGGCCACAGATACGCAGTATTTT. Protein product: CASSLRQGRATDTQYF.

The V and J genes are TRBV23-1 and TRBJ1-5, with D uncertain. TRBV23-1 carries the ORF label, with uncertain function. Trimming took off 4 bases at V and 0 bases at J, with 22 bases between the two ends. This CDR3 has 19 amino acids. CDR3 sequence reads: CASSPHPFRREVSNQPQHF. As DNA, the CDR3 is TGCGCCAGCAGTCCACATCCATTCCGACGGGAAGTTAGCAATCAGCCCCAGCATTTT.

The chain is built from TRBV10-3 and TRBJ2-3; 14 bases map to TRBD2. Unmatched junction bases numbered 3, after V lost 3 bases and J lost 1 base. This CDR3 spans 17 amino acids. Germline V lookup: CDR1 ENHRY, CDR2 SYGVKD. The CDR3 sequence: CAISELTSGRGTDTQYF. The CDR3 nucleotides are TGTGCCATCAGTGAACTGACTAGCGGGAGGGGCACAGATACGCAGTATTTT.

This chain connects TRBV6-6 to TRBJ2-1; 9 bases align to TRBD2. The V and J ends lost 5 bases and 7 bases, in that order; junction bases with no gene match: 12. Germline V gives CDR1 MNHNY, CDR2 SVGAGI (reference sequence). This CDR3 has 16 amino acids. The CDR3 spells CASSQLKAGGPNEQFF. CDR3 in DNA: TGTGCCAGCAGTCAACTCAAAGCGGGGGGCCCAAATGAGCAGTTCTTC.

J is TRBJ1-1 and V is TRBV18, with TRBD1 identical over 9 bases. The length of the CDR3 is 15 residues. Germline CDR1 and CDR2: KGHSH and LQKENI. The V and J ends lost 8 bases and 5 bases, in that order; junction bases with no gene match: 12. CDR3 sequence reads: CASHVAGTGKTEAFF. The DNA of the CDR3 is TGTGCCAGCCACGTAGCTGGGACAGGGAAGACTGAAGCTTTCTTT.

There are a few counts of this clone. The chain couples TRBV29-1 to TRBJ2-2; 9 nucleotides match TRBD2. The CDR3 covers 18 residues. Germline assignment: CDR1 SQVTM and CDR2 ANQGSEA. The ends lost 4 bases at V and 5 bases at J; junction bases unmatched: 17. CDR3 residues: CSVVGGWREGPGTGELFF. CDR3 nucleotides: TGCAGCGTTGTTGGTGGTTGGCGGGAGGGCCCGGGGACCGGGGAGCTGTTTTTT.

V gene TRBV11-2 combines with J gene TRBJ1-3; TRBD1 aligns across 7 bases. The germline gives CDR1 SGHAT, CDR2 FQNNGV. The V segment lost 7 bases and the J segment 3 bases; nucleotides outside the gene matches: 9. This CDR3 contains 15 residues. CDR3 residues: CASTARGPGGNTIYF. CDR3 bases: TGTGCCAGCACCGCGAGGGGGCCGGGTGGAAACACCATATATTTT.

The CDR3 is CASRRPTSGSHYNEQFF. CDR3 coding DNA: TGTGCCAGCAGGAGACCGACTAGCGGGAGCCATTACAATGAGCAGTTCTTC. The gene calls are TRBV2 and TRBJ2-1; 12 positions agree with TRBD2. The germline CDR1 and CDR2 sequences are SNHLY and FYNNEI. J was trimmed by 4 bases and V by 6 bases; bases with no gene match: 10. CDR3 length: 17 amino acids.

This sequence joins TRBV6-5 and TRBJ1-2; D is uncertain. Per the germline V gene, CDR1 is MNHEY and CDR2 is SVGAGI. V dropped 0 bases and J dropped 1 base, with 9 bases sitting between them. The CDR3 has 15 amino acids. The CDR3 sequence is CASSYSRGLNYGYTF. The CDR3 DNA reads TGTGCCAGCAGTTACTCGAGAGGGCTTAACTATGGCTACACCTTC.

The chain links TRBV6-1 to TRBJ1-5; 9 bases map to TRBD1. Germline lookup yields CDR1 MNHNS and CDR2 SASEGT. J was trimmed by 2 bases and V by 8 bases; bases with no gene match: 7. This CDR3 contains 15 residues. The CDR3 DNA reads TGTGCCAGCGCGGGACAGGGCTTCGGCAATCAGCCCCAGCATTTT. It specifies CASAGQGFGNQPQHF.

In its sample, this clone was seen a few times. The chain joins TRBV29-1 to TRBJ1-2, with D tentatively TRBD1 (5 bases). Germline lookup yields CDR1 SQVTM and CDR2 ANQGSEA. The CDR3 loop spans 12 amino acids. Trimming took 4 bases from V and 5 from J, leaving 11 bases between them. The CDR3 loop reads CSVGREGYGYTF. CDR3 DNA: TGCAGCGTTGGCAGGGAAGGGTATGGCTACACCTTC. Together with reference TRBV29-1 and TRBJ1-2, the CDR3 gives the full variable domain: SAVISQKPSRDICQRGTSLTIQCQVDSQVTMMFWYRQQPGQSLTLIATANQGSEATYESGFVIDKFPISRPNLTFSTLTVSNMSPEDSSIYLCSVGREGYGYTFGSGTRLTVV.